This T cell receptor (beta chain) was recorded in a study of blood T cell repertoires in COVID-19 (dated by TCRdb to 2018 to 2021). The study in broad terms: Samples from collaborators originated in the United States, Italy and Spain and spanned both the acute and convalescent phases of COVID-19. The material from the prospective study consisted of cDNA or gDNA derived from T cells, B-cell-depleted T cells, or PBMCs. Deeply sampled blood TCRbeta repertoires from subjects exposed to, actively infected with, or recovered from COVID-19 were included in the dataset. The repertoires were made available in a free public database intended to serve as a resource for research on the immune response to SARS-CoV-2. The samples were drawn from the first 160 participants of the ongoing ImmuneRACE study and from some 1,300 subjects provided by 6 global collaborators. A de-identified subject ID, COVID-19 status, age in years and sex were almost always included in the sample metadata. Where available, HLA class I and class II types were taken from metadata supplied by the sample provider and were not determined by assay-based typing.

Each collaborating institution followed its own protocols to collect whole blood in K2EDTA tubes. For TCRbeta analysis, collaborators shipped samples in one of three forms: frozen whole blood, isolated PBMCs, or DNA extracted from either of those sample types. TCRbeta CDR3 regions were amplified from genomic DNA using the immunoSEQ Assay, a bias-controlled multiplex PCR. The authors processed their data as follows. The number of nucleated cells in each sample was estimated from the amplification of reference gene primers within the assay. To quantify the absolute abundance of each unique TCRbeta CDR3 rearrangement, sequence reads were collapsed and filtered. For each sample, productive Simpson clonality was calculated as the square root of Simpson's diversity index across productive rearrangements. Imported from immuneACCESS, the table was reduced by TCRdb to in-frame sequences with V and J called. These copies leave out some clones; in studies compared against another copy, an unresolved V gene accounts for under half, and the cause of the remainder is not known. Clone size and the V and J calls come from that table; the DNA yielded D and trimming. Recorded for this sample are roughly 87,000 clones; 86% of them occurred a single time. Jointly, the top ten make up 25% of the sample.

What the authors observed across the whole study: How much clinical and demographic metadata was included differed by source and by participant, and the metadata was provided uncurated.

For this clone: Its specific antigen is unknown. Base qualities are not recorded, but no much larger clone differs from it by a single base.

Its CDR3 holds 14 amino acids, cysteine through phenylalanine. Only the CDR3 part of the read is kept: 42 bases, read in frame from the first base. Trimming accounts for 4 bases at V and 6 bases at J, while the number of junction bases matched to no gene is 6. CDR1 and CDR2, per the germline V gene, are SGHRS and YFSETQ. Source material: peripheral blood. The receptor chain draws on TRBV5-1 and TRBJ1-1; TRBD1 aligns with 10 central bases. The receptor was isolated from a human donor in a cohort sampled during active COVID-19. The DNA is TGCGCCAGCAGCCTGGGGGACAGGGGATCTGAAGCTTTCTTT. This is translated as CASSLGDRGSEAFF.